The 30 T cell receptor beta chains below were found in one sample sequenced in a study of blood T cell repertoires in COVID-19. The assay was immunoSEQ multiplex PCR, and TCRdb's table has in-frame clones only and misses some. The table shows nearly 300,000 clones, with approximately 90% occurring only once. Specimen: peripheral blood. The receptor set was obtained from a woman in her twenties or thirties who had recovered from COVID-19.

The CDR3 reads CASTQSGGHQPQHF. CDR3 coding DNA: TGTGCCAGCACCCAGTCAGGGGGCCATCAGCCCCAGCATTTT. The chain joins TRBV6-5 to TRBJ1-5; 8 bases fit TRBD1. V lost 7 bases, J lost 5 bases, and 7 bases stayed unmatched. Germline values: CDR1 MNHEY, CDR2 SVGAGI. There are 14 residues in the CDR3.

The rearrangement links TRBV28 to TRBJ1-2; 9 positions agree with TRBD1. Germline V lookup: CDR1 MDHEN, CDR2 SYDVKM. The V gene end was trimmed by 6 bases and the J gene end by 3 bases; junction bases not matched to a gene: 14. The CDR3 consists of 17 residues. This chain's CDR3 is CASRPGQGRVAYYGYTF. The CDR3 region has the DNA TGTGCCAGCAGACCGGGACAGGGTCGGGTGGCTTACTATGGCTACACCTTC.

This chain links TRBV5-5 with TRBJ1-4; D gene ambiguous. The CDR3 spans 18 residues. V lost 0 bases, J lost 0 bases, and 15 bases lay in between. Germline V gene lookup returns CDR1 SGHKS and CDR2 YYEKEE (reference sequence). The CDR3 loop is CASSLVPPQIATNEKLFF. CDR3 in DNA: TGTGCCAGCAGCTTGGTACCCCCGCAGATTGCAACTAATGAAAAACTGTTTTTT.

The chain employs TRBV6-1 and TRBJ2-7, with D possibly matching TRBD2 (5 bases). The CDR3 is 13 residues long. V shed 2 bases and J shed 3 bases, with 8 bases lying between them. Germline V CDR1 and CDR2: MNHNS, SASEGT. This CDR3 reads CASSELAGYEQYF. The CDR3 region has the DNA TGTGCCAGCAGTGAACTTGCGGGCTACGAGCAGTACTTC.

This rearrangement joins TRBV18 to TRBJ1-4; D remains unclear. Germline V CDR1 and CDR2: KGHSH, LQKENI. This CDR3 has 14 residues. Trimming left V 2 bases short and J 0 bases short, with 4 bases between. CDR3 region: CASSPVTTNEKLFF. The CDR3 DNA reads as TGTGCCAGCTCACCAGTCACAACTAATGAAAAACTGTTTTTT.

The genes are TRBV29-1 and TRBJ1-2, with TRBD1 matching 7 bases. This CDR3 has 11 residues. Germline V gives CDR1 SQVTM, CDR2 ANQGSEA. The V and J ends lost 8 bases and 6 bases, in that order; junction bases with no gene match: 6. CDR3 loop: CSFDRVDGYTF. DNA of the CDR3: TGCAGCTTCGACAGGGTTGATGGCTACACCTTC.

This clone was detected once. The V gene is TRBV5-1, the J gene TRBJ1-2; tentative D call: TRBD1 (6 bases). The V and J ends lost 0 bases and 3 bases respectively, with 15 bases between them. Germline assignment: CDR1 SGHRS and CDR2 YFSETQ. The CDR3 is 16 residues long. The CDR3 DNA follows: TGCGCCAGCAGCTTGGACCCACAGGGACGCGACTATGGCTACACCTTC. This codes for CASSLDPQGRDYGYTF.

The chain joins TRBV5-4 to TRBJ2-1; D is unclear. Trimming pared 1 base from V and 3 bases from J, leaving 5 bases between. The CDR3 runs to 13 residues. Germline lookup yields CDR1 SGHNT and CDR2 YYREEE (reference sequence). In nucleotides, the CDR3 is TGTGCCAGCAGCTTGTTCAGCTACAATGAGCAGTTCTTC. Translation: CASSLFSYNEQFF.

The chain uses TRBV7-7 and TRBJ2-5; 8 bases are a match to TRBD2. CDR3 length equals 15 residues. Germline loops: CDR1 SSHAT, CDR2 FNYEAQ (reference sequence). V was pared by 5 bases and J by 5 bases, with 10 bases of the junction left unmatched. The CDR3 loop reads CASSSSGTPEETQYF. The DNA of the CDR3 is TGTGCCAGCAGCAGTAGCGGGACACCCGAGGAGACCCAGTACTTC.

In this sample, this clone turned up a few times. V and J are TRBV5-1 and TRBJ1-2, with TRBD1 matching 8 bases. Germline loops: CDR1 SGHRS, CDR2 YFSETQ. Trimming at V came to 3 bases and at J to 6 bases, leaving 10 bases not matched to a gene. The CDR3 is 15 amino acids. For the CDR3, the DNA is TGCGCCAGCAGCTCTCCGGGGCAGGGGGCGCATGGCTACACCTTC. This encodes CASSSPGQGAHGYTF.

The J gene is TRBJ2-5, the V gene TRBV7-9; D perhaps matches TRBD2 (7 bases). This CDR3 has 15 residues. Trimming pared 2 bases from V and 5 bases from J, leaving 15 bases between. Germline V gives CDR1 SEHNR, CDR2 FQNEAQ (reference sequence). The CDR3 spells CASSLRGAPRETQYF. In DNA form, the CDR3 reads TGTGCCAGCAGCTTACGGGGGGCCCCCCGGGAGACCCAGTACTTC.

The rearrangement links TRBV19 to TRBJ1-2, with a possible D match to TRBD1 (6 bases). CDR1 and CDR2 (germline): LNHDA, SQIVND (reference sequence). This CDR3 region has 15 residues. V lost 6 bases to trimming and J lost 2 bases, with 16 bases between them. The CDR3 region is CASRTIQGSNYGYTF. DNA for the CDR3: TGTGCCAGTAGGACTATACAGGGATCGAACTATGGCTACACCTTC.

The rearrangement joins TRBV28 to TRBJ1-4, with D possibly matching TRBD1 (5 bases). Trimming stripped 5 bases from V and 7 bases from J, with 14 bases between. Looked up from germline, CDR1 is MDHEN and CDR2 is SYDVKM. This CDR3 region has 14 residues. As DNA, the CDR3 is TGTGCCAGCAGTAGCCCTGGGGGGGGTGAAAAACTGTTTTTT. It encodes CASSSPGGGEKLFF.

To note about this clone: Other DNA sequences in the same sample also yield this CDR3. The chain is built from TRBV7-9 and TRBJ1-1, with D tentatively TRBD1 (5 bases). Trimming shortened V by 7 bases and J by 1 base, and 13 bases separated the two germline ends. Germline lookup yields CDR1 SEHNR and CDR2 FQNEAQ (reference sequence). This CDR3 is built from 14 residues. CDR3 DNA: TGTGCCAGCACCCCCCCCGGGGGGAACACTGAAGCTTTCTTT. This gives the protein CASTPPGGNTEAFF.

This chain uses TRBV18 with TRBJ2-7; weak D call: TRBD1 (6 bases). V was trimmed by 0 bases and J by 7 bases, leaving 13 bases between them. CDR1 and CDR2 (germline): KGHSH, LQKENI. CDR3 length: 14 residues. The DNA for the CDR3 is TGTGCCAGCTCACCACCGGTCAGGGGTAAAGAGCAGTACTTC. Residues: CASSPPVRGKEQYF.

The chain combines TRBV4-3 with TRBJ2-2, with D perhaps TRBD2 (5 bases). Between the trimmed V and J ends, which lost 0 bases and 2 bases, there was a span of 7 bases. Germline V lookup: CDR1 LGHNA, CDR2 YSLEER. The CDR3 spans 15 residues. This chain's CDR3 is CASSQEPGNTGELFF. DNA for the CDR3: TGCGCCAGCAGCCAAGAACCGGGAAACACCGGGGAGCTGTTTTTT.

CDR3: CASSQDRTSGGPEQFF. The CDR3 bases are TGTGCCAGCAGCCAAGATCGAACTAGCGGGGGACCCGAGCAGTTCTTC. The V gene is TRBV4-2, the J gene TRBJ2-1; 11 positions agree with TRBD2. CDR1 is LGHNA, CDR2 YNFKEQ, per germline. Trimming at V came to 0 bases and at J to 10 bases, leaving 8 bases not matched to a gene. The CDR3 totals 16 residues.

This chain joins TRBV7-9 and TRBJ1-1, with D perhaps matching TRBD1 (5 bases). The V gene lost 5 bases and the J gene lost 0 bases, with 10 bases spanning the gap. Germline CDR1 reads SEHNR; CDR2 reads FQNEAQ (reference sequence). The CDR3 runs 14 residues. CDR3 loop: CASSRQGMNTEAFF. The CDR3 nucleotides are TGTGCCAGCAGCCGGCAGGGAATGAACACTGAAGCTTTCTTT. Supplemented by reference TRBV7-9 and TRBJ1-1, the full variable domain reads DTGVSQNPRHKITKRGQNVTFRCDPISEHNRLYWYRQTLGQGPEFLTYFQNEAQLEKSRLLSDRFSAERPKGSFSTLEIQRTEQGDSAMYLCASSRQGMNTEAFFGQGTRLTVV.

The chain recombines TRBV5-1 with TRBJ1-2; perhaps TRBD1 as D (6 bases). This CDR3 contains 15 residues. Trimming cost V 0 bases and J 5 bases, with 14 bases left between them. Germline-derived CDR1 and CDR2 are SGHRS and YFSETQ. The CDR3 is CASSLEGTPSYGYTF. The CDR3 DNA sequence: TGCGCCAGCAGCTTGGAAGGGACACCGTCTTATGGCTACACCTTC.

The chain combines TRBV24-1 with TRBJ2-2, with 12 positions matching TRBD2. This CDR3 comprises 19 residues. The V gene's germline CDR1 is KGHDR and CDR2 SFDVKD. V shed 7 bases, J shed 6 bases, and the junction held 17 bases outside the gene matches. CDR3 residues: CATSPHWASGGAGAGELFF. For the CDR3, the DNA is TGTGCCACCAGCCCCCACTGGGCTAGCGGGGGGGCCGGGGCCGGGGAGCTGTTTTTT.

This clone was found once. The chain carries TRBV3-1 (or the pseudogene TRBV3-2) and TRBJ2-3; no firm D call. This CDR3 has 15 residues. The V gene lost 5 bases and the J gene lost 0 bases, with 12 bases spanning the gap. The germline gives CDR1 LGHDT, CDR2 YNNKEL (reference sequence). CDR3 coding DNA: TGTGCCAGCAGCTACGGTCCCGGGAGCACAGATACGCAGTATTTT. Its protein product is CASSYGPGSTDTQYF.

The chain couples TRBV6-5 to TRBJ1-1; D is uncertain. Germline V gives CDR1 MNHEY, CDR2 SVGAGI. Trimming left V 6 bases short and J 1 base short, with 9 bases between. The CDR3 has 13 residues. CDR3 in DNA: TGTGCCAGCAGCTTCACACGGAACACTGAAGCTTTCTTT. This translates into CASSFTRNTEAFF.

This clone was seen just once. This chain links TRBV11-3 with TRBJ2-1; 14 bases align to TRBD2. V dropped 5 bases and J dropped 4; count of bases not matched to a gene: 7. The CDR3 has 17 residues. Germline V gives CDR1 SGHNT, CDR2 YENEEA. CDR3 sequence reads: CASSLRRTSGGYNEQFF. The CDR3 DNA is TGTGCCAGCAGCCTCCGCAGGACTAGCGGGGGGTACAATGAGCAGTTCTTC.

The CDR3 spells CASSLNIGLLAGTQYF. DNA of the CDR3: TGTGCCAGCAGTTTAAACATCGGCCTCTTAGCGGGGACCCAGTACTTC. The chain employs TRBV28 and TRBJ2-5; 7 bases match TRBD2. V shed 2 bases, J shed 7 bases, and the junction held 13 bases outside the gene matches. The CDR3 sequence is 16 residues long. CDR1 is MDHEN, CDR2 SYDVKM, per germline.

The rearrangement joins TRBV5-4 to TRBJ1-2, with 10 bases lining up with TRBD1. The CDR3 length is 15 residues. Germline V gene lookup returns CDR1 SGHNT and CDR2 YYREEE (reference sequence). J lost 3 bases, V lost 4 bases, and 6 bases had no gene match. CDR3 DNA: TGTGCCAGCAGCCCGGGACAGGGGATGGACTATGGCTACACCTTC. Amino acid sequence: CASSPGQGMDYGYTF.

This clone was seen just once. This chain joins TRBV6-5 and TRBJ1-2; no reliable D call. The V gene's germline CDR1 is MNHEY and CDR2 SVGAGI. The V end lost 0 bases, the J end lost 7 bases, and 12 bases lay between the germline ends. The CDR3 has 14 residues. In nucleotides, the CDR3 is TGTGCCAGCAGTTACTCGAGGTCTGCGGGTGGCTACACCTTC. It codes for CASSYSRSAGGYTF.

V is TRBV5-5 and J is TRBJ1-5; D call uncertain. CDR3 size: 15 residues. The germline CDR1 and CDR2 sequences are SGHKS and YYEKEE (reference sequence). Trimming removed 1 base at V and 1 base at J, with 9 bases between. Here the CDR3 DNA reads TGTGCCAGCAGCTTGTCCGGGTTGAGCAATCAGCCCCAGCATTTT. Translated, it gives CASSLSGLSNQPQHF.

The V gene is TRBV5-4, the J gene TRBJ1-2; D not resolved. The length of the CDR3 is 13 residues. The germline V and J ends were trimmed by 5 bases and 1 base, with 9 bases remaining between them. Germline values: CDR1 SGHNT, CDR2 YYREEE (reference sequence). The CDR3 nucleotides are TGTGCCAGCAGGAATACAGATAACTATGGCTACACCTTC. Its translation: CASRNTDNYGYTF.

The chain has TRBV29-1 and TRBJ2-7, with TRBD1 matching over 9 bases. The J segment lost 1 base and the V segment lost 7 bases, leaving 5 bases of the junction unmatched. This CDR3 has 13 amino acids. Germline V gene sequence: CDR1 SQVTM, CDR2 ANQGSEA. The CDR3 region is CSARTGESYEQYF. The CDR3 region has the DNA TGCAGCGCAAGGACAGGGGAATCCTACGAGCAGTACTTC.

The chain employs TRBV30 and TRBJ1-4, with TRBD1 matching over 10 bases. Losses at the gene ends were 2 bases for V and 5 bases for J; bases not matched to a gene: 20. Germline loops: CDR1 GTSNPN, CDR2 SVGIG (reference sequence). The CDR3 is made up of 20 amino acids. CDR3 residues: CAWSPWGQGPSRGVNEKLFF. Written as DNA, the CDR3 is TGTGCCTGGAGTCCCTGGGGACAGGGGCCAAGCCGGGGAGTGAATGAAAAACTGTTTTTT.